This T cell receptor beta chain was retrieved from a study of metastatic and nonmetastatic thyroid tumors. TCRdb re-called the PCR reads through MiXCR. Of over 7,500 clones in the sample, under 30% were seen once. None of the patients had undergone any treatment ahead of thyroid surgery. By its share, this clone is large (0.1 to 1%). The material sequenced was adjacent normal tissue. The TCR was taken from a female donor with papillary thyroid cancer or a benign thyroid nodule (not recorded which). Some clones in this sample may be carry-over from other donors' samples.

This CDR3 is CASSKGRRLYEQYF. As DNA, the CDR3 is TGTGCCAGCAGCAAGGGACGGCGGCTCTACGAGCAGTACTTC. The chain employs TRBV12-3 or TRBV12-4 and TRBJ2-7; either TRBD1 or TRBD2 may fit D (5 bases each). This CDR3 has 14 residues. Between the trimmed V and J ends, which lost 6 bases and 3 bases, there was a span of 15 bases.